This T cell receptor (beta chain) was sequenced for a study of early T cells in non-severe SARS-CoV-2 infection. Across the whole study: Whole-blood bulk RNA, unsorted, was sequenced, and chains were unpaired.

Of note for this clonotype: The antigen is not known.

Trimming removed 5 bases at V and 7 bases at J, with 13 bases between. The CDR3 runs 13 residues. The germline CDR1 and CDR2 sequences are MNHEY and SVGAGI. Unique molecular identifiers (one per individual cDNA molecule) were attached. MiXCR, run by TCRdb on the 5' RACE reads, gives a single entry per CDR3 protein. The sample contains about 110,000 distinct CDR3 sequences, about 12% of which appear only once. Notes on the study in general: Anti-spike CD8 responses were favored by VDJdb matching, which missed private and CD4 specificities.

The sequence came from an adult who was a healthcare worker with PCR-confirmed SARS-CoV-2 infection or an uninfected control (not recorded which). Sequenced sample: whole blood. The rearrangement uses TRBV6-5 and TRBJ2-3; no clear D gene. DNA for the CDR3: TGTGCCAGCAGTACACAAAATTTTAATACGCAGTATTTT. Residues: CASSTQNFNTQYF.